The 13 T cell receptor beta chains in this list originate from one sample, sequenced in a study of shared clonotypes between healthy human individuals. Data came from immunoSEQ multiplex PCR; TCRdb stores just in-frame clones and leaves some out. The profile covers more than 850,000 clones, with about 84% appearing a single time and about 0.52% taken by the ten largest. The material sequenced was memory CD4+ T cells from PBMCs. Stated subset: CD45RA-negative fraction. The receptor source for this set is a young man in good health. Some clones in this sample may be carry-over from other donors' samples.

CDR3 sequence: CASREPGGTLNTEAFF. CDR3 nucleotides: TGCGCCAGCAGGGAACCAGGGGGGACCCTGAACACTGAAGCTTTCTTT. The rearrangement uses TRBV23-1 and TRBJ1-1, with TRBD1 identical over 7 bases. TRBV23-1 is an ORF for which the function is uncertain. J was trimmed by 0 bases and V by 6 bases; bases with no gene match: 10. CDR3 size: 16 residues.

This clone was seen many times. The rearrangement joins TRBV28 to TRBJ1-5; D call uncertain. The germline V and J ends were trimmed by 2 bases and 8 bases, with 7 bases remaining between them. The CDR3 has 12 amino acids. Germline CDR1 MDHEN, CDR2 SYDVKM. CDR3 amino acids: CASSLNGEPQHF. For the CDR3, the DNA is TGTGCCAGCAGTTTAAACGGGGAGCCCCAGCATTTT.

This sequence joins TRBV5-1 and TRBJ2-5; a weak D match, TRBD2 (6 bases). The V and J ends lost 4 bases and 5 bases respectively, with 24 bases between them. CDR3 length: 17 residues. Germline assignment: CDR1 SGHRS and CDR2 YFSETQ. The CDR3 is CASSLQPGHTAGETQYF. CDR3 in DNA: TGCGCCAGCAGCCTCCAACCGGGCCACACCGCGGGGGAGACCCAGTACTTC.

The chain is built from TRBV10-3 and TRBJ2-1; 12 bases align to TRBD2. CDR1 is ENHRY and CDR2 is SYGVKD in the germline V gene. The J segment lost 8 bases and the V segment lost 7 bases, leaving 6 bases of the junction unmatched. CDR3 size: 14 residues. The CDR3 region is CAIKASGRAHEQFF. CDR3 bases: TGTGCCATCAAGGCTAGCGGGAGGGCACATGAGCAGTTCTTC.

J is TRBJ1-1 and V is TRBV28, with TRBD1 identical over 9 bases. The trim removed 4 bases at V and 5 bases at J, leaving 11 bases unmatched. Per the germline V gene, CDR1 is MDHEN and CDR2 is SYDVKM. This CDR3 spans 16 amino acids. This chain's CDR3 is CASSSHLQGARTEAFF. The CDR3 DNA follows: TGTGCCAGCAGTTCACACCTACAGGGGGCGCGGACTGAAGCTTTCTTT.

The chain has TRBV5-1 and TRBJ2-5, with D maybe TRBD2 (7 bases). The CDR3 has 16 amino acids. Germline-derived CDR1 and CDR2 are SGHRS and YFSETQ. V dropped 0 bases and J dropped 4 bases, with 16 bases sitting between them. The CDR3 nucleotides are TGCGCCAGCAGCTTGGGGCCGGGGGGCGCGGGAGAGACCCAGTACTTC. Its protein product is CASSLGPGGAGETQYF.

This clone was seen a few times. V gene TRBV28 combines with J gene TRBJ1-3, with 8 bases lining up with TRBD1. The CDR3 sequence is 17 residues long. Germline CDR1 and CDR2: MDHEN and SYDVKM. V dropped 1 base and J dropped 4; count of bases not matched to a gene: 9. The CDR3 loop reads CASSLYGWTGNGNTIYF. The CDR3 DNA reads TGTGCCAGCAGTTTATATGGGTGGACAGGGAACGGAAACACCATATATTTT.

This chain links TRBV28 with TRBJ1-2; the match to TRBD1 covers 8 bases. J gave up 5 bases and V 6 bases, and 11 bases lay outside the gene matches. Germline-derived CDR1 and CDR2 are MDHEN and SYDVKM. The CDR3 contains 15 residues. The CDR3, as DNA: TGTGCCAGCAGCCCATCGGACAGGGAATGGTATGGCTACACCTTC. This sequence encodes CASSPSDREWYGYTF.

The rearrangement joins TRBV5-1 to TRBJ2-5; 7 bases map to TRBD1. In germline, CDR1 is SGHRS, CDR2 YFSETQ. This CDR3 has 15 residues. Trimming took 2 bases from V and 5 from J; bases not matched to a gene: 9. CDR3 sequence (DNA): TGCGCCAGCAGCTTAAGCAGGGGGAGTCGCGAGACCCAGTACTTC. This sequence encodes CASSLSRGSRETQYF.

This clone was found a few times. The chain recombines TRBV18 with TRBJ2-5; 9 nucleotides align to TRBD2. CDR3 length equals 14 residues. Trimming at V came to 2 bases and at J to 4 bases, leaving 2 bases not matched to a gene. CDR1 is KGHSH, CDR2 LQKENI, per germline. CDR3 in amino acids: CASSPILAGETQYF. In DNA form, the CDR3 reads TGTGCCAGCTCACCAATACTAGCGGGAGAGACCCAGTACTTC.

The chain is built from TRBV28 and TRBJ2-6, with unresolved D. Germline CDR1 MDHEN, CDR2 SYDVKM. The CDR3 covers 14 residues. V lost 3 bases to trimming and J lost 0 bases, with 3 bases between them. The CDR3 reads CASSFFSGANVLTF. The CDR3 nucleotides read TGTGCCAGCAGTTTCTTCTCTGGGGCCAACGTCCTGACTTTC.

This rearrangement joins TRBV9 to TRBJ1-1; unclear D gene. Between the trimmed V and J ends, which lost 4 bases and 7 bases, there was a span of 17 bases. Germline V gives CDR1 SGDLS, CDR2 YYNGEE. CDR3 size: 14 residues. CDR3 DNA sequence: TGTGCCAGCAGCATAGTTGACGCCTTAGGTGAAGCTTTCTTT. Translated: CASSIVDALGEAFF.

Turning to this clone: At one end the junction does not follow the germline gene, possibly because of a read error. This chain joins TRBV7-8 and TRBJ1-2; D possibly corresponds to TRBD1 (5 bases). Germline values: CDR1 SGHVS, CDR2 FQNEAQ. There are 12 residues in the CDR3. In DNA, the CDR3 is TGTGCCAGCAGCCAGGGAAACTATGGCTGCACCTTC. It is translated as CASSQGNYGCTF.